This TCR beta chain is from a study of blood T cell repertoires in COVID-19. Overall study: Sample material is recorded as cDNA or gDNA derived from T cells, B-cell-depleted T cells, or PBMCs.

From germline, CDR1 is MDHEN and CDR2 SYDVKM. Trimming pared 2 bases from V and 5 bases from J, leaving 13 bases between. The CDR3 totals 15 residues. Authors' analysis steps: Estimation of nucleated cell counts relied on the amplification of reference gene primers. Method: immunoSEQ multiplex PCR; TCRdb's copy keeps in-frame clones and lacks some. V and J calls and clone size are given by that table; D and trimming were obtained from the DNA. The sample shows 150,000 to 200,000 clones, around 80% of them seen only once. Sequencing was done on a sample of peripheral blood. This clonotype was obtained from a woman of 80 years or more with active or convalescent COVID-19. This rearrangement joins TRBV28 to TRBJ1-3; D not resolved. The CDR3 coding sequence is TGTGCCAGCAGTTTACGGCAGGATTTCCGAAACACCATATATTTT. Amino acid sequence: CASSLRQDFRNTIYF.